A single sample gave rise to the 22 T cell receptor beta chains below, sequenced in a study of T cell responses to AZD1222 COVID-19 vaccine. Produced via immunoSEQ multiplex PCR; TCRdb's table is partial and in-frame only. The top ten hold approximately 16% of the sample, which has about 56,000 clones, approximately 85% seen once. Here the sequenced sample was peripheral blood, taken on day 0 of AZD1222 vaccination. Receptors were obtained from an adult in good health.

The rearrangement joins TRBV5-4 to TRBJ2-2; D is unclear. The CDR3 has 14 residues. CDR1 is SGHNT, CDR2 YYREEE, per germline (reference sequence). Trimming pared 1 base from V and 2 bases from J, leaving 6 bases between. The CDR3 reads CASSLLVNTGELFF. The CDR3 bases are TGTGCCAGCAGCTTGCTGGTTAACACCGGGGAGCTGTTTTTT.

This chain uses TRBV7-2 with TRBJ1-2, with 7 bases matching TRBD1. The CDR3 totals 15 residues. The J segment lost 8 bases and the V segment lost 5 bases, leaving 14 bases of the junction unmatched. The V gene's germline CDR1 is SGHTA and CDR2 FQGNSA. In DNA form, the CDR3 reads TGTGCCAGCAGCACCCTGTGGGAGGGGGCTAAGGGCTACACCTTC. This translates into CASSTLWEGAKGYTF. The complete variable domain, with remaining parts taken from reference TRBV7-2 and TRBJ1-2, reads GAGVSQSPSNKVTEKGKDVELRCDPISGHTALYWYRQSLGQGLEFLIYFQGNSAPDKSGLPSDRFSAERTGGSVSTLTIQRTQQEDSAVYLCASSTLWEGAKGYTFGSGTRLTVV.

This clone was seen only once. CDR3 loop: CASSQAAAGNQPQHF. CDR3 DNA sequence: TGTGCCAGCAGCCAAGCTGCGGCTGGCAATCAGCCCCAGCATTTT. The V call is TRBV3-1 (or the pseudogene TRBV3-2), the J call TRBJ1-5; D is undetermined. This CDR3 comprises 15 residues. Germline lookup yields CDR1 LGHDT and CDR2 YNNKEL (reference sequence). Trimming took off 1 base at V and 2 bases at J, with 9 bases between the two ends.

The rearrangement uses TRBV4-2 and TRBJ2-2, with D perhaps TRBD2 (6 bases). V lost 4 bases, J lost 2 bases, and 14 bases lay in between. The CDR3 has 16 amino acids. Germline CDR1 is LGHNA and CDR2 is YNFKEQ. The CDR3 DNA reads as TGTGCCAGCAGCCCCCTCGGGGGAGCTAACACCGGGGAGCTGTTTTTT. It encodes CASSPLGGANTGELFF.

The rearrangement links TRBV5-1 to TRBJ2-3, with D possibly TRBD1 on 6 matching bases. Germline CDR1 reads SGHRS; CDR2 reads YFSETQ. The length of the CDR3 is 15 residues. V lost 2 bases to trimming and J lost 2 bases, with 12 bases between them. The CDR3: CASSLQGPPTDTQYF. The CDR3 DNA reads as TGCGCCAGCAGCTTACAGGGTCCCCCCACAGATACGCAGTATTTT.

The chain links TRBV11-2 to TRBJ2-5; unclear D gene. The germline V gene has CDR1 SGHAT and CDR2 FQNNGV. The length of the CDR3 is 12 residues. The V end was cut by 5 bases, the J end by 5 bases, with 9 bases between. The DNA of the CDR3 is TGTGCCAGCAGCCCACGAGCGGAGACCCAGTACTTC. Its translation is CASSPRAETQYF. The whole variable domain, remainder taken from reference TRBV11-2 and TRBJ2-5, is EAGVAQSPRYKIIEKRQSVAFWCNPISGHATLYWYQQILGQGPKLLIQFQNNGVVDDSQLPKDRFSAERLKGVDSTLKIQPAKLEDSAVYLCASSPRAETQYFGPGTRLLVL.

The genes are TRBV4-2 and TRBJ1-1, with 9 nucleotides matching TRBD1. The germline CDR1 and CDR2 sequences are LGHNA and YNFKEQ. The CDR3 extends over 15 amino acids. V shed 2 bases and J 0 bases; nucleotides not matched to a gene: 1. For the CDR3, the DNA is TGTGCCAGCAGCCAATGGGACAGGGTGAACACTGAAGCTTTCTTT. Protein product: CASSQWDRVNTEAFF.

J is TRBJ1-4 and V is TRBV19, with D perhaps TRBD1 (5 bases). The length of the CDR3 is 15 residues. Trimming removed 4 bases from V and 4 bases from J, with 13 bases in between. Germline CDR1 LNHDA, CDR2 SQIVND (reference sequence). CDR3 bases: TGTGCCAGTAGTACCCTCGGGGCATTTAATGAAAAACTGTTTTTT. Its protein product is CASSTLGAFNEKLFF.

CDR3 sequence reads: CASSTGQGIHEQFF. For the CDR3, the DNA is TGTGCCAGTAGTACGGGACAGGGTATCCATGAGCAGTTCTTC. This chain joins TRBV19 and TRBJ2-1; TRBD1 matches at 9 bases. This CDR3 contains 14 residues. Per the germline V gene, CDR1 is LNHDA and CDR2 is SQIVND (reference sequence). The V and J ends lost 4 bases and 8 bases, in that order; junction bases with no gene match: 6. The entire variable domain, with the rest obtained from reference TRBV19 and TRBJ2-1, is as follows: DGGITQSPKYLFRKEGQNVTLSCEQNLNHDAMYWYRQDPGQGLRLIYYSQIVNDFQKGDIAEGYSVSREKKESFPLTVTSAQKNPTAFYLCASSTGQGIHEQFFGPGTRLTVL.

The chain carries TRBV21-1 and TRBJ2-5; TRBD1 reflects the table's D call only, with no check against the DNA. TRBV21-1 is termed a pseudogene. The CDR3 length is 17 residues. CDR3 nucleotides: TGTGCCAGCAGCAAAGTTGGGGAGGGGGACAGGATCACGACCCAGTACTTC. Its protein is CASSKVGEGDRITTQYF.

The V gene is TRBV12-3 or TRBV12-4, the J gene TRBJ1-2, with D possibly TRBD1 on 5 matching bases. The CDR3 contains 12 residues. Trimming took off 0 bases at V and 12 bases at J, with 11 bases between the two ends. The CDR3 bases are TGTGCCAGCAGTTTAGCGCTCAGGGTTAACACCTTC. Translated, it gives CASSLALRVNTF.

This chain uses TRBV7-6 with TRBJ2-7; 11 positions agree with TRBD2. CDR1 and CDR2 (germline): SGHVS, FNYEAQ. V trimming: 1 base; J trimming: 4 bases; junction bases outside the gene matches: 6. There are 16 residues in the CDR3. The CDR3 DNA sequence: TGTGCCAGCAGCTTAGGGCTAGCGGGGGGTTTTTACGAGCAGTACTTC. As protein: CASSLGLAGGFYEQYF.

V and J are TRBV7-9 and TRBJ2-5; 7 nucleotides line up with TRBD2. Germline V gene lookup returns CDR1 SEHNR and CDR2 FQNEAQ (reference sequence). V gave up 2 bases and J gave up 4 bases; unmatched junction bases: 1. The CDR3 extends over 13 amino acids. CDR3 DNA sequence: TGTGCCAGCAGCTTAACGGGGGGAGAGACCCAGTACTTC. This sequence encodes CASSLTGGETQYF.

CDR3 nucleotide sequence: TGCGCCAGCAGCCCGGGACAGAACTCCTACAATGAGCAGTTCTTC. As protein: CASSPGQNSYNEQFF. The chain uses TRBV5-1 and TRBJ2-1, with 7 bases lining up with TRBD1. The CDR3 covers 15 residues. Germline V CDR1 and CDR2: SGHRS, YFSETQ. J gave up 0 bases and V 4 bases, and 4 bases lay outside the gene matches.

The rearrangement joins TRBV12-5 to TRBJ1-1; TRBD1 might be the D (6 bases). CDR3 length equals 12 residues. Trimming removed 6 bases at V and 6 bases at J, with 11 bases between. Per the germline V gene, CDR1 is LGHNT and CDR2 is FRNRAP. Written as DNA, the CDR3 is TGTGCTAGTGGCCAAGGGGGATCTGAAGCTTTCTTT. Translated, it gives CASGQGGSEAFF.

The chain carries TRBV4-2 and TRBJ1-5, with a tentative D call TRBD1 (6 bases). Germline V gene data show CDR1 as LGHNA and CDR2 as YNFKEQ. V was trimmed by 1 base and J by 1 base, leaving 11 bases between them. The CDR3 contains 16 residues. The CDR3 bases are TGTGCCAGCAGCCAAGGCCTGGGGGCAAGCAATCAGCCCCAGCATTTT. Protein sequence: CASSQGLGASNQPQHF.

The chain joins TRBV7-9 to TRBJ2-1, with D perhaps TRBD2 (5 bases). The CDR3 spans 13 residues. Germline CDR1 reads SEHNR; CDR2 reads FQNEAQ (reference sequence). Trimming removed 4 bases from V and 4 bases from J, with 8 bases in between. The CDR3 region is CASSSGLYNEQFF. The CDR3 nucleotides read TGTGCCAGCAGCTCCGGACTGTACAATGAGCAGTTCTTC.

The V and J genes are TRBV19 and TRBJ1-2; D gene ambiguous. Germline V gene sequence: CDR1 LNHDA, CDR2 SQIVND (reference sequence). Between the trimmed V and J ends, which lost 5 bases and 5 bases, there was a span of 6 bases. The CDR3 is made up of 11 amino acids. The CDR3 nucleotides are TGTGCCAGTAGTGATGGGTATGGCTACACCTTC. Translation: CASSDGYGYTF.

A single count supports this clone. V usage is TRBV9 and J usage is TRBJ1-4, with TRBD1 as a possible D gene (5 bases). Trimming shortened V by 4 bases and J by 7 bases, and 17 bases separated the two germline ends. Germline V gene lookup returns CDR1 SGDLS and CDR2 YYNGEE. CDR3 length equals 15 residues. CDR3 in amino acids: CASSLKGARSEKLFF. For the CDR3, the DNA is TGTGCCAGCAGCCTCAAAGGGGCTCGAAGTGAAAAACTGTTTTTT.

This clone was counted once. The V call is TRBV3-1 (or the pseudogene TRBV3-2), the J call TRBJ1-2; tentative D call: TRBD1 (5 bases). CDR1 and CDR2 from the germline V gene are LGHDT and YNNKEL (reference sequence). This CDR3 has 12 amino acids. The ends were cut back, 5 bases at V and 4 bases at J, with 8 bases in the middle. The CDR3 nucleotides are TGTGCCAGCAGCGGACACCTCTATGGCTACACCTTC. Translating gives CASSGHLYGYTF.

CDR3 coding DNA: TGTGCCAGCTCACCGGGACTAGCGGGACTTTTGGAGGAGCAGTACTTC. Encoded protein: CASSPGLAGLLEEQYF. The gene calls are TRBV18 and TRBJ2-7; TRBD2 aligns across 13 bases. Trimming took 3 bases from V and 7 from J; bases not matched to a gene: 9. Germline V lookup: CDR1 KGHSH, CDR2 LQKENI. This CDR3 has 16 amino acids.

V and J are TRBV2 and TRBJ2-2; D gene uncertain. V shed 4 bases and J shed 4 bases, with 13 bases lying between them. The CDR3 runs to 15 residues. Germline V CDR1 and CDR2: SNHLY, FYNNEI. The CDR3 here is CASSVRRQATGELFF. The CDR3 bases are TGTGCCAGCAGTGTAAGACGGCAGGCCACCGGGGAGCTGTTTTTT. The full variable domain, rest sourced from reference TRBV2 and TRBJ2-2, is EPEVTQTPSHQVTQMGQEVILRCVPISNHLYFYWYRQILGQKVEFLVSFYNNEISEKSEIFDDQFSVERPDGSNFTLKIRSTKLEDSAMYFCASSVRRQATGELFFGEGSRLTVL.